Each of the 21 T cell receptor beta chains below was sequenced from the same sample in a study of control samples from healthy donors and cancer patients. Method: immunoSEQ multiplex PCR; TCRdb's copy keeps in-frame clones and lacks some. The table has about 89,000 clones, over 65% seen once. Sequencing input: blood. These receptors were obtained from a woman in her forties in good health.

The rearrangement links TRBV24-1 to TRBJ2-7, with 8 bases fitting TRBD1. This CDR3 spans 14 amino acids. Germline lookup yields CDR1 KGHDR and CDR2 SFDVKD. Unmatched junction bases numbered 3, after V lost 4 bases and J lost 2 bases. The CDR3 coding sequence is TGTGCCACCAGTGAGGCAGGGGGCACCTACGAGCAGTACTTC. Translating gives CATSEAGGTYEQYF.

The chain joins TRBV6-5 to TRBJ1-2; D is perhaps TRBD1 (6 bases). Germline loops: CDR1 MNHEY, CDR2 SVGAGI. Trimming left V 4 bases short and J 7 bases short, with 13 bases between. The CDR3 totals 13 residues. The DNA of the CDR3 is TGTGCCAGCAGTTCTGGACAGCGCAGTGGCTACACCTTC. It yields the protein CASSSGQRSGYTF.

The chain joins TRBV4-1 to TRBJ2-2, with TRBD2 matching over 14 bases. The germline CDR1 and CDR2 sequences are MGHRA and YSYEKL. V trimming: 1 base; J trimming: 3 bases; junction bases outside the gene matches: 7. The CDR3 runs to 19 residues. Here the CDR3 DNA reads TGCGCCAGCAGCCAAGTGACTAGCGGGGGGGCCGGGTACACCGGGGAGCTGTTTTTT. This encodes CASSQVTSGGAGYTGELFF.

The DNA for the CDR3 is TGTGCCAGCAGTTGGACAGTTGGAAACACCATATATTTT. This gives the protein CASSWTVGNTIYF. The chain combines TRBV12-3 or TRBV12-4 with TRBJ1-3, with D maybe TRBD1 (6 bases). The CDR3 has 13 amino acids. Trimming removed 4 bases from V and 3 bases from J, with 7 bases in between.

The chain recombines TRBV5-4 with TRBJ1-1; tentative D call: TRBD1 (5 bases). The CDR3 contains 14 residues. Trimming pared 4 bases from V and 3 bases from J, leaving 13 bases between. Germline V lookup: CDR1 SGHNT, CDR2 YYREEE (reference sequence). This CDR3 reads CASSLWGSHTEAFF. CDR3 DNA: TGTGCCAGCAGCCTGTGGGGCAGTCACACTGAAGCTTTCTTT.

The rearrangement joins TRBV5-1 to TRBJ2-5; TRBD1 matches at 11 bases. Germline assignment: CDR1 SGHRS and CDR2 YFSETQ. This CDR3 has 16 residues. V was pared by 0 bases and J by 5 bases, with 6 bases of the junction left unmatched. The CDR3 protein is CASSLDRTGGQETQYF. The CDR3 DNA follows: TGCGCCAGCAGCTTGGACCGGACAGGGGGCCAGGAGACCCAGTACTTC.

This clone was seen a handful of times. This rearrangement joins TRBV15 to TRBJ1-2, with D hard to call. Deletions cut 0 bases from V and 0 bases from J, with 17 bases between. The CDR3 length is 18 residues. Germline CDR1 reads LNHNV; CDR2 reads YYDKDF (reference sequence). The CDR3 sequence is CATSRDAQRPWTNYGYTF. The CDR3 coding sequence is TGTGCCACCAGCAGAGATGCACAGCGCCCCTGGACTAACTATGGCTACACCTTC.

V and J are TRBV6-5 and TRBJ2-5; D possibly corresponds to TRBD2 (6 bases). Germline lookup yields CDR1 MNHEY and CDR2 SVGAGI. This CDR3 is 13 amino acids long. Trimming took 3 bases from V and 5 from J, leaving 10 bases between them. The CDR3 bases are TGTGCCAGCAGTTATGGAGGGTCGGAGACCCAGTACTTC. This encodes CASSYGGSETQYF.

The chain employs TRBV29-1 and TRBJ2-3; D unresolved. The CDR3 length is 13 residues. Germline CDR1 SQVTM, CDR2 ANQGSEA. V gave up 2 bases and J gave up 0 bases, with 6 bases separating them. In nucleotides, the CDR3 is TGCAGCGTTGAACGCGGTAGCACAGATACGCAGTATTTT. This codes for CSVERGSTDTQYF.

This chain links TRBV7-2 with TRBJ2-3; 8 nucleotides agree with TRBD2. CDR1 SGHTA and CDR2 FQGNSA come from the germline V gene. The V and J ends lost 3 bases and 2 bases, in that order; junction bases with no gene match: 7. The CDR3 is 16 amino acids. The CDR3 region has the DNA TGTGCCAGCAGCTTTTGGGGGCGGGGGGCCACAGATACGCAGTATTTT. Amino acid sequence: CASSFWGRGATDTQYF.

V is TRBV21-1 and J is TRBJ1-4; whether TRBD1, the table's D call, matches the DNA was not checked. TRBV21-1 corresponds to a pseudogene. The CDR3 loop spans 12 amino acids. CDR3 residues: CASSKVPEKLFF. The CDR3 DNA follows: TGTGCCAGCAGCAAAGTTCCAGAAAAACTGTTTTTT.

This clone was counted between two and nine times. Within the sample, other DNA sequences also encode this same CDR3. The gene calls are TRBV30 and TRBJ1-1; D is undetermined. CDR3 length: 12 residues. The ends were cut back, 4 bases at V and 11 bases at J, with 17 bases in the middle. CDR1 GTSNPN and CDR2 SVGIG come from the germline V gene (reference sequence). The DNA for the CDR3 is TGTGCCTGGAACCATCTTACGGGGAGGGCTTTCTTT. Amino acids: CAWNHLTGRAFF.

The chain recombines TRBV9 with TRBJ2-1, with TRBD2 matching 15 bases. The CDR3 is 18 amino acids. CDR1 SGDLS and CDR2 YYNGEE come from the germline V gene. The V and J ends lost 3 bases and 6 bases, in that order; junction bases with no gene match: 10. CDR3 region: CASSASGTSGGKGNEQFF. For the CDR3, the DNA is TGTGCCAGCAGCGCTTCCGGGACTAGCGGGGGGAAGGGCAATGAGCAGTTCTTC.

The rearrangement joins TRBV29-1 to TRBJ1-4, with D unclear. CDR3 length equals 13 residues. Trimming stripped 5 bases from V and 0 bases from J, with 7 bases between. Germline CDR1 reads SQVTM; CDR2 reads ANQGSEA. CDR3 amino acids: CSVTDATNEKLFF. DNA for the CDR3: TGCAGCGTTACTGATGCAACTAATGAAAAACTGTTTTTT.

This rearrangement joins TRBV12-3 or TRBV12-4 to TRBJ2-1, with a tentative D call TRBD1 (5 bases). Trimming cost V 3 bases and J 8 bases, with 11 bases left between them. The CDR3 loop spans 13 amino acids. The DNA for the CDR3 is TGTGCCAGCAGTTTGTCCAGGGCATATGAGCAGTTCTTC. This sequence encodes CASSLSRAYEQFF.

Notes on this clone: One end of the junction fails to match germline, which may point to a read error. The chain has TRBV6-5 and TRBJ1-6; 7 positions agree with TRBD1. The V gene's germline CDR1 is MNHEY and CDR2 SVGAGI. The CDR3 is made up of 15 amino acids. The CDR3 nucleotides are TGTACCAGCAGTATAACAACAGGGGATTTTTCACCCCTCCACTTT. Amino acids: CTSSITTGDFSPLHF.

The rearrangement uses TRBV7-8 and TRBJ1-2, with a possible D match to TRBD1 (6 bases). V lost 1 base to trimming and J lost 5 bases, with 14 bases between them. The CDR3 has 15 residues. Germline loops: CDR1 SGHVS, CDR2 FQNEAQ. The CDR3 DNA is TGTGCCAGCAGCTTAGGGATAGGGGGACATTATGGCTACACCTTC. Amino acid sequence: CASSLGIGGHYGYTF.

J is TRBJ1-1 and V is TRBV3-1 (or the pseudogene TRBV3-2); D gene uncertain. The length of the CDR3 is 13 residues. Germline CDR1 LGHDT, CDR2 YNNKEL (reference sequence). Trimming shortened V by 3 bases and J by 4 bases, and 9 bases separated the two germline ends. CDR3 DNA sequence: TGTGCCAGCAGCCAGCCGGGGATCACTGAAGCTTTCTTT. This sequence encodes CASSQPGITEAFF.

This chain links TRBV6-4 with TRBJ2-6, with a tentative D call TRBD1 (6 bases). Germline V gives CDR1 MRHNA, CDR2 SNTAGT. With 3 bases removed from V and 0 bases from J, the gap between germline ends came to 6 bases. The CDR3 runs 15 residues. This CDR3 is CASSEDSSGANVLTF. For the CDR3, the DNA is TGTGCCAGCAGTGAGGACAGCTCTGGGGCCAACGTCCTGACTTTC.

This chain links TRBV14 with TRBJ2-2, with 8 bases identical to TRBD1. CDR1 and CDR2 from the germline V gene are SGHDN and FVKESK. The V and J ends lost 0 bases and 5 bases, in that order; junction bases with no gene match: 2. CDR3 size: 15 residues. CDR3 amino acids: CASSQDHRGTGELFF. CDR3 nucleotides: TGTGCCAGCAGCCAAGATCACAGGGGGACCGGGGAGCTGTTTTTT.

The rearrangement joins TRBV19 to TRBJ2-1; tentatively, D is TRBD2 (7 bases). Trimming shortened V by 4 bases and J by 7 bases, and 26 bases separated the two germline ends. The CDR3 has 18 amino acids. Per the germline V gene, CDR1 is LNHDA and CDR2 is SQIVND (reference sequence). The CDR3 loop reads CASSNPYFGGGAGNEQFF. As DNA, the CDR3 is TGTGCCAGTAGTAACCCTTATTTCGGTGGGGGGGCCGGAAATGAGCAGTTCTTC.